This paragraph reports one T cell receptor beta chain. The data are from a study of CDR3 diversity in severe acne. TCRdb processed the PCR reads anew with MiXCR; each CDR3 protein has one entry. This sample has over 90,000 distinct CDR3 sequences, with roughly 51% found just once. The CDR3 has 15 amino acids. The germline V and J ends were trimmed by 2 bases and 4 bases, with 17 bases remaining between them. Germline V gene sequence: CDR1 DFQATT, CDR2 SNEGSKA (reference sequence). The rearrangement links TRBV20-1 to TRBJ1-2; D ambiguous. Material for sequencing was blood. This receptor was taken from a male donor with acne. CDR3 residues: CSARLAREGSYGYTF. DNA of the CDR3: TGCAGTGCTAGATTGGCGAGGGAGGGTAGCTATGGCTACACCTTC.